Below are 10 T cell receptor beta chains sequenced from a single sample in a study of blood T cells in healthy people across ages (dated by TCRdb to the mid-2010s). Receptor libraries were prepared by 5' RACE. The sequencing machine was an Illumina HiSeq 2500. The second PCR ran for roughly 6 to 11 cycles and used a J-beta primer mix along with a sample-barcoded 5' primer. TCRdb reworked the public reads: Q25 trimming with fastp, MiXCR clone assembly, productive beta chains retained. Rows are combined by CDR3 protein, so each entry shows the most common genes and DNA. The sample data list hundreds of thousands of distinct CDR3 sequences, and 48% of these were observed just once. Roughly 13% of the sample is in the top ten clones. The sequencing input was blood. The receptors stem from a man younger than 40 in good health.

CDR3 region: CASSFLRVNNEQYF. CDR3 nucleotides: TGTGCCAGCAGTTTCCTCAGGGTAAACAATGAGCAGTACTTC. V usage is TRBV6-2 or TRBV6-3 and J usage is TRBJ2-5; D perhaps matches TRBD1 (5 bases). This CDR3 has 14 amino acids. The germline V gene has CDR1 MNHEY and CDR2 SVGEGT. Between the trimmed V and J ends, which lost 4 bases and 11 bases, there was a span of 20 bases.

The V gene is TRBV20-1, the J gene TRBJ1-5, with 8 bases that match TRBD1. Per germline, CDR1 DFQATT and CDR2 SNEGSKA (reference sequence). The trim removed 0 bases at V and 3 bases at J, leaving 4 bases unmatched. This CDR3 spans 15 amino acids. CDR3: CSARDGTGSNQPQHF. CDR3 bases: TGCAGTGCTAGAGATGGGACAGGCTCCAATCAGCCCCAGCATTTT.

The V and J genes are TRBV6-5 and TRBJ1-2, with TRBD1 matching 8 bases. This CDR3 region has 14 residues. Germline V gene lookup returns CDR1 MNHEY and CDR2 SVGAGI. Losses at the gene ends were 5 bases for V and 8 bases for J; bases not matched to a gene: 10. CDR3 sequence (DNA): TGTGCCAGCAGTGACCGAGGGACAGGCGGAGGCTACACCTTC. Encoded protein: CASSDRGTGGGYTF.

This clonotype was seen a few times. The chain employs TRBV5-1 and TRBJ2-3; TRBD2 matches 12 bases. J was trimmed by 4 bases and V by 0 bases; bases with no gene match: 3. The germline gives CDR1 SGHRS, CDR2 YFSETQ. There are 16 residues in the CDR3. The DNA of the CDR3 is TGCGCCAGCAGCTTGGTTGGACTAGCGGGGTCAGATACGCAGTATTTT. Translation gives CASSLVGLAGSDTQYF.

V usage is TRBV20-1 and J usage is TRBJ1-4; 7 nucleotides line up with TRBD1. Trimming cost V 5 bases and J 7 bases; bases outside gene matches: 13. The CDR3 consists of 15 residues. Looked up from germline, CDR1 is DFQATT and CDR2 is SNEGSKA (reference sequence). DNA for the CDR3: TGCAGTGCTTCCCCAGGGGGGATAGTAACTGAAAAACTGTTTTTT. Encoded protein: CSASPGGIVTEKLFF.

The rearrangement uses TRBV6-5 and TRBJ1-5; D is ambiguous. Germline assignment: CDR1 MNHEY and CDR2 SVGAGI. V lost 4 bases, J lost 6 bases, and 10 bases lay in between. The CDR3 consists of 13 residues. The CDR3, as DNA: TGTGCCAGCAGTTTTTCGGGGAGTCAGCCCCAGCATTTT. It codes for CASSFSGSQPQHF.

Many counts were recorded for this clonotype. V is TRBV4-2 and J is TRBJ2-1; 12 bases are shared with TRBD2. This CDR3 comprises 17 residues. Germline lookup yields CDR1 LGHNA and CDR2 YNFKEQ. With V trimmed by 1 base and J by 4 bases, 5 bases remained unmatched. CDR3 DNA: TGTGCCAGCAGCCAAGTCGCTAGCGGGGGGGCATACAATGAGCAGTTCTTC. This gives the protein CASSQVASGGAYNEQFF.

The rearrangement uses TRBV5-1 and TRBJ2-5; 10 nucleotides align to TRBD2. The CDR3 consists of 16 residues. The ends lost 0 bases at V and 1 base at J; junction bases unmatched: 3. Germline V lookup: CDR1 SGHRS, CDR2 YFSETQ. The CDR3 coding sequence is TGCGCCAGCAGCTTGGAAGCGGGGGGGATCCAAGAGACCCAGTACTTC. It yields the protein CASSLEAGGIQETQYF.

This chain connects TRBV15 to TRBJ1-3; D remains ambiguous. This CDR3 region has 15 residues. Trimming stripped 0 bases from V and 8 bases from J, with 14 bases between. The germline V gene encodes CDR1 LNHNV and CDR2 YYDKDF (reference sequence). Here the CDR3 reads CATSRDGQIVDTIYF. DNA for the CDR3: TGTGCCACCAGCAGAGATGGGCAGATCGTGGACACCATATATTTT.

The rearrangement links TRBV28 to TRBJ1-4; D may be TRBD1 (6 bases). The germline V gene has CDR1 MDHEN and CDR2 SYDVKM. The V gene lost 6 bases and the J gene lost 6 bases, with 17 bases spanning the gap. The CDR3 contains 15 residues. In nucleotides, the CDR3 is TGTGCCAGCAGCCCTCGAGGACAGACCGATGAAAAACTGTTTTTT. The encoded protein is CASSPRGQTDEKLFF.